This T cell receptor (beta chain) stems from a study of shared clonotypes between healthy human individuals. Study-wide results and limits: Rarefaction analysis demonstrated incomplete sorted-subset sequencing notwithstanding large depth. Exclusively blood specimens were collected; tissue repertoires likely differ.

Trimming left V 0 bases short and J 1 base short, with 11 bases between. This CDR3 has 16 amino acids. The germline CDR1 and CDR2 sequences are ENHRY and SYGVKD. As regards this clone: Its target is unknown.

Researchers divided each subset's genomic DNA evenly across several immunoSEQ plates. Generated by immunoSEQ multiplex PCR, the TCRdb table keeps only in-frame clones and is missing some. In the table there are 2,500,000 or so clones, just over 90% of which are singletons. The chain is built from TRBV10-3 and TRBJ2-3; D is ambiguous. The sequencing sample was made of naive CD4+ T cells sorted from blood. The subset is: CD45RA+ positively selected. The TCR originated in a man between 18 and 29 years old in good health. CDR3 bases: TGTGCCATCAGTGAGTCCTACCTCCCTGGCACAGATACGCAGTATTTT. Its protein is CAISESYLPGTDTQYF.